This T cell receptor beta chain originates from a study of T cells in Graves' hyperthyroidism and ophthalmopathy. Study-wide findings and caveats: The model made its ophthalmopathy prediction, and onset followed a median approximately 7 months later.

This clonotype was observed many times. Its antigen is as yet unknown. This CDR3 contains 18 residues. The ends were cut back, 1 base at V and 1 base at J, with 14 bases in the middle. Germline V gene sequence: CDR1 SGHDN, CDR2 FVKESK. The source material, RNA transcripts, was used to amplify TCR beta CDR3 regions. With the HTBI primer set, the TCR CDR3 went through a first round of RT-PCR. MiXCR, applied by TCRdb to the multiplex PCR reads, yields one record per CDR3 protein. The sample has 550,000 to 650,000 distinct CDR3 sequences; about 15% are singletons. A patient was excluded if there was uncontrolled infection, other autoimmune disease, pregnancy or lactation.

The source material was blood. The receptor comes from a woman in her twenties or thirties with Graves' hyperthyroidism that later progressed to Graves' ophthalmopathy. This chain links TRBV14 with TRBJ2-6; D is unclear. CDR3 residues: CASSQGRRAWSGANVLTF. CDR3 nucleotides: TGTGCCAGCAGCCAAGGAAGACGAGCCTGGTCTGGGGCCAACGTCCTGACTTTC.